Shown below are 25 T cell receptor beta chains from a single sample sequenced in a study of T-cell reconstitution after alpha-beta-depleted transplantation in children (dated by TCRdb to about 2016). The protocol used for the library was PCR. The sequencer was an Illumina HiSeq 2500. TCR libraries were prepared with molecular barcoding, using unique molecular identifiers to normalize TCRbeta repertoire quantification. TCRdb's own reprocessing of the public reads used fastp at Q25 and MiXCR and kept productive beta chains. Each CDR3 protein gets just one entry, which takes the most common genes and DNA from the rows behind it. In this sample the table shows 200,000 to 250,000 distinct CDR3 sequences, 8% to 10% of which occur a single time. The ten largest clones take up around 6.2% of the sample. This sample comprised PBMCs from the stem cell graft donor, obtained from the stem cell graft. These TCRs come from a human donor who donated a stem cell graft to a child with acute lymphoblastic leukemia.

This clonotype has a handful of counts. The V and J genes are TRBV7-6 and TRBJ2-5; TRBD1 or TRBD2 may be the D gene (5 bases each). Trimming shortened V by 2 bases and J by 4 bases, and 14 bases separated the two germline ends. CDR1 is SGHVS, CDR2 FNYEAQ, per germline. The CDR3 is 15 residues long. The CDR3 loop reads CASSLSRDGRETQYF. The CDR3 DNA reads TGTGCCAGCAGCTTATCTAGGGACGGTAGAGAGACCCAGTACTTC.

This clonotype was observed many times. This chain links TRBV30 with TRBJ1-2; tentatively, D is TRBD1 (5 bases). Germline V gene lookup returns CDR1 GTSNPN and CDR2 SVGIG (reference sequence). CDR3 length: 13 residues. Trimming pared 0 bases from V and 6 bases from J, leaving 11 bases between. CDR3 nucleotide sequence: TGTGCCTGGAGTGTATCAGGGCTCCATGGCTACACCTTC. It yields the protein CAWSVSGLHGYTF. Combining the CDR3 with reference TRBV30 and TRBJ1-2 gives the whole variable domain SQTIHQWPATLVQPVGSPLSLECTVEGTSNPNLYWYRQAAGRGLQLLFYSVGIGQISSEVPQNLSASRPQDRQFILSSKKLLLSDSGFYLCAWSVSGLHGYTFGSGTRLTVV.

This clonotype has only a few counts. The chain employs TRBV27 and TRBJ1-5; unclear D gene. The CDR3 consists of 15 residues. Germline V gives CDR1 MNHEY, CDR2 SMNVEV (reference sequence). Trimming removed 5 bases at V and 0 bases at J, with 11 bases between. In DNA form, the CDR3 reads TGTGCCAGCAGTCGACATCTAGATAGCAATCAGCCCCAGCATTTT. It codes for CASSRHLDSNQPQHF.

In this sample, this clonotype turned up a few times. V usage is TRBV5-1 and J usage is TRBJ1-6, with unresolved D. Looked up from germline, CDR1 is SGHRS and CDR2 is YFSETQ. CDR3 length equals 14 residues. Trimming took off 9 bases at V and 3 bases at J, with 13 bases between the two ends. The CDR3 region is CATHNGDYNSPLHF. CDR3 nucleotide sequence: TGCGCCACTCATAACGGGGACTATAATTCACCCCTCCACTTT.

This clonotype was seen a handful of times. The chain has TRBV7-2 and TRBJ1-1; the D gene is possibly TRBD1 (5 bases). The CDR3 loop spans 14 amino acids. Trimming took off 4 bases at V and 3 bases at J, with 12 bases between the two ends. Germline CDR1 and CDR2: SGHTA and FQGNSA. The CDR3 bases are TGTGCCAGCAGCTGGGGACTTGGGGACACTGAAGCTTTCTTT. Translation: CASSWGLGDTEAFF.

The chain employs TRBV2 and TRBJ1-3, with TRBD1 as a possible D gene (5 bases). V was shortened by 3 bases and J by 4 bases, with 7 bases between the two germline ends. CDR1 and CDR2 from the germline V gene are SNHLY and FYNNEI. The length of the CDR3 is 13 residues. CDR3 amino acids: CASSEGDGNTIYF. Written as DNA, the CDR3 is TGTGCCAGCAGTGAGGGGGACGGAAACACCATATATTTT.

This clonotype showed up just a few times. V and J are TRBV11-2 and TRBJ1-3; 7 bases are shared with TRBD1. V was clipped by 5 bases and J by 0 bases; unmatched bases: 10. This CDR3 region has 17 residues. CDR1 SGHAT and CDR2 FQNNGV come from the germline V gene. CDR3 region: CASSPPGQIFSGNTIYF. The CDR3 nucleotides read TGTGCCAGCAGCCCCCCGGGACAGATCTTCTCTGGAAACACCATATATTTT.

In its sample, this clonotype was seen many times. V and J are TRBV6-5 and TRBJ1-2; D remains unclear. This CDR3 is built from 17 residues. V dropped 0 bases and J dropped 2 bases, with 16 bases sitting between them. Germline-derived CDR1 and CDR2 are MNHEY and SVGAGI. The CDR3 is CASSYSFTRGLNYGYTF. The DNA for the CDR3 is TGTGCCAGCAGTTACTCGTTTACGCGGGGATTAAACTATGGCTACACCTTC.

This clonotype showed up many times. The rearrangement uses TRBV12-3 or TRBV12-4 and TRBJ1-2; 7 nucleotides line up with TRBD1. This CDR3 region has 13 residues. After removal of 5 bases from V and 3 bases from J, the junction contained 3 bases not matched to a gene. This CDR3 is CASSTGTDYGYTF. CDR3 sequence (DNA): TGTGCCAGCAGTACCGGGACAGACTATGGCTACACCTTC.

This chain joins TRBV6-2 or TRBV6-3 and TRBJ2-6; 7 positions match TRBD1. The J segment lost 0 bases and the V segment lost 6 bases, leaving 5 bases of the junction unmatched. CDR3 length: 16 residues. The germline V gene encodes CDR1 MNHEY and CDR2 SVGEGT. CDR3 protein: CASSKTGNSGANVLTF. For the CDR3, the DNA is TGTGCCAGCAGCAAGACAGGGAACTCTGGGGCCAACGTCCTGACTTTC.

Details on this clonotype: At one end the junction does not follow the germline gene, possibly because of a read error. The chain uses TRBV4-3 and TRBJ2-7; D call uncertain. The CDR3 contains 17 residues. Germline CDR1 reads LGHNA; CDR2 reads YSLEER. CDR3 sequence: CASSQGVTSATSFEQYF. Written as DNA, the CDR3 is TGCGCCAGCAGCCAAGGTGTGACTTCAGCGACTTCCTTCGAGCAGTACTTC.

V usage is TRBV20-1 and J usage is TRBJ1-1; D may be TRBD1 (6 bases). The CDR3 consists of 12 residues. Germline-derived CDR1 and CDR2 are DFQATT and SNEGSKA (reference sequence). Trimming cost V 7 bases and J 11 bases, with 20 bases left between them. CDR3 bases: TGCAGTGGATCAGGGGAAGGGGAGCTTGCTTTCTTT. Translating it yields CSGSGEGELAFF.

The chain employs TRBV10-3 and TRBJ1-3; unclear D gene. The V gene's germline CDR1 is ENHRY and CDR2 SYGVKD. The CDR3 is 16 amino acids. Between the trimmed V and J ends, which lost 3 bases and 2 bases, there was a span of 14 bases. CDR3 sequence: CAISDFTRQTGNTIYF. The CDR3 nucleotides are TGTGCCATCAGTGACTTTACACGGCAGACTGGAAACACCATATATTTT.

In this sample, this clonotype turned up a few times. The V call is TRBV12-3 or TRBV12-4, the J call TRBJ1-2; the D gene is possibly TRBD1 (6 bases). V shed 5 bases and J shed 2 bases, with 12 bases lying between them. The CDR3 sequence is 14 residues long. CDR3 bases: TGTGCCAGCAGTCCGGGACAATTAAACTATGGCTACACCTTC. Its translation: CASSPGQLNYGYTF.

This clonotype was seen a handful of times. The chain links TRBV7-8 to TRBJ2-3, with 9 bases matching TRBD1. Germline V CDR1 and CDR2: SGHVS, FQNEAQ. V trimming: 5 bases; J trimming: 2 bases; junction bases outside the gene matches: 8. The CDR3 is 16 amino acids. CDR3 nucleotides: TGTGCCAGCAGCCTAGGACAGGGGTTGGCCACAGATACGCAGTATTTT. It yields the protein CASSLGQGLATDTQYF.

V is TRBV2 and J is TRBJ1-1; the D is unclear. Germline V CDR1 and CDR2: SNHLY, FYNNEI. The CDR3 totals 15 residues. Between the trimmed V and J ends, which lost 3 bases and 4 bases, there was a span of 15 bases. DNA for the CDR3: TGTGCCAGCAGTGATCGTGAAAGAGACTCCACTGAAGCTTTCTTT. Protein: CASSDRERDSTEAFF.

In its sample, this clonotype was seen many times. The chain is built from TRBV5-1 and TRBJ2-5; no clear D gene. The CDR3 spans 16 residues. The germline V and J ends were trimmed by 0 bases and 0 bases, with 12 bases remaining between them. Per the germline V gene, CDR1 is SGHRS and CDR2 is YFSETQ. This chain's CDR3 is CASSLEGLGYQETQYF. The DNA for the CDR3 is TGCGCCAGCAGCTTGGAAGGGTTGGGGTACCAAGAGACCCAGTACTTC.

This clonotype appeared many times. The gene calls are TRBV16 and TRBJ2-1, with a possible D match to TRBD1 (6 bases). There are 13 residues in the CDR3. CDR1 is KGHSY and CDR2 is FQNENV in the germline V gene. V dropped 5 bases and J dropped 10 bases, with 15 bases sitting between them. CDR3 protein: CASSYIQQGEQFF. In DNA form, the CDR3 reads TGTGCCAGCAGCTATATACAACAGGGAGAGCAGTTCTTC.

This clonotype has ten or more counts. The chain joins TRBV27 to TRBJ1-4, with 7 bases matching TRBD1. The CDR3 has 18 residues. V gave up 1 base and J gave up 8 bases; unmatched junction bases: 16. In germline, CDR1 is MNHEY, CDR2 SMNVEV (reference sequence). CDR3 sequence (DNA): TGTGCCAGCAGTTTATGGAGCCAGGGGGAGAGCAAACGGGAAAAACTGTTTTTT. Translating gives CASSLWSQGESKREKLFF.

This clonotype was recorded at least ten times. The chain joins TRBV7-2 to TRBJ2-5; D is uncertain. V was cut by 1 base and J by 4 bases, with 10 bases left in between. The CDR3 is made up of 14 amino acids. Looked up from germline, CDR1 is SGHTA and CDR2 is FQGNSA. The CDR3 sequence is CASSLGRRLETQYF. CDR3 coding DNA: TGTGCCAGCAGCTTAGGGCGCAGGTTAGAGACCCAGTACTTC.

V gene TRBV12-3 or TRBV12-4 combines with J gene TRBJ2-2; a weak D match, TRBD2 (6 bases). Trimming cost V 3 bases and J 10 bases, with 12 bases left between them. This CDR3 has 13 residues. DNA of the CDR3: TGTGCCAGCAGTTTGATCGGGGGTGTGGAGCTGTTTTTT. Translation: CASSLIGGVELFF.

The chain uses TRBV25-1 and TRBJ2-6, with TRBD1 matching over 7 bases. Germline trimming cut 5 bases from V and 2 bases from J; bases unmatched to any gene: 3. Per germline, CDR1 MGHDK and CDR2 SYGVNS. This CDR3 has 15 residues. CDR3 in DNA: TGTGCCAGCAGTTTGCAGGGGGCTGGGGCCAACGTCCTGACTTTC. This translates into CASSLQGAGANVLTF. The full variable domain, completed using reference TRBV25-1 and TRBJ2-6, is EADIYQTPRYLVIGTGKKITLECSQTMGHDKMYWYQQDPGMELHLIHYSYGVNSTEKGDLSSESTVSRIRTEHFPLTLESARPSHTSQYLCASSLQGAGANVLTFGAGSRLTVL.

This clonotype appeared many times. A junction end diverges from the germline sequence, so it may reflect a read error. The V call is TRBV12-3 or TRBV12-4, the J call TRBJ1-4; tentatively, D is TRBD1 (5 bases). The CDR3 is made up of 15 amino acids. For the CDR3, the DNA is TGTGCCAGCAGTCCCCGGGACGGAACTAATGAAAAACCGTTTTTT. Translation: CASSPRDGTNEKPFF.

This clonotype appeared many times. This chain uses TRBV20-1 with TRBJ1-6; a possible D gene is TRBD1 (5 bases). The CDR3 is 13 residues long. Germline V gene lookup returns CDR1 DFQATT and CDR2 SNEGSKA (reference sequence). V lost 3 bases to trimming and J lost 12 bases, with 15 bases between them. This chain's CDR3 is CSARRGDGQPLHF. CDR3 nucleotides: TGCAGTGCTAGGAGGGGAGATGGGCAACCCCTCCACTTT.

This clonotype was detected only a few times. V gene TRBV5-1 combines with J gene TRBJ1-1, with TRBD1 matching over 9 bases. Losses at the gene ends were 2 bases for V and 3 bases for J; bases not matched to a gene: 11. Germline loops: CDR1 SGHRS, CDR2 YFSETQ. This CDR3 spans 17 amino acids. The CDR3: CASSLTGGILVDTEAFF. CDR3 sequence (DNA): TGCGCCAGCAGCTTAACAGGGGGCATCTTAGTGGACACTGAAGCTTTCTTT.